This T cell receptor beta chain was identified in a study of T-cell memory formation after mild COVID-19. TCRdb reprocessed the 5' RACE reads via MiXCR and lists one record per CDR3 protein. This sample has more than 200,000 distinct CDR3 sequences, with over 15% found just once. The germline V and J ends were trimmed by 6 bases and 0 bases, with 6 bases remaining between them. The CDR3 runs 13 residues. Sequencing was carried out using PBMCs or a T cell subset sorted from them (not recorded which). The V and J genes are TRBV12-3 or TRBV12-4 and TRBJ1-3; no clear D gene. This TCR was sampled from a man between 18 and 35 years old who had mild COVID-19 (a few samples of this study predate the infection). Cell type and time point are not known. The CDR3 region has the DNA TGTGCCAGCAGCCCATACTCTGGAAACACCATATATTTT. Translating gives CASSPYSGNTIYF.